A selection of T cell receptor beta chains follows, all from one sample in a study of cytomegalovirus exposure and HLA in healthy donors. Data came from immunoSEQ multiplex PCR; TCRdb stores just in-frame clones and leaves some out. Seen here are about 130,000 clones, over 70% observed once, and the top ten hold around 3.6%. Sequencing was carried out using PBMCs. The receptors here all came from a woman between 40 and 50 years old in good health and CMV-seronegative. Both conserved end residues are part of each CDR3. A D gene is named only where the DNA matches it firmly. Size is omitted from some rows. Given values are once, few, many or a class for expanded clones.

>TRBD1|-|TRBV14|TRBJ1-2
TGTGCCAGCAGTCATTTCCGGGACAGCTATGGCTACACCTTC
CASSHFRDSYGYTF
>TRBD1|-|TRBV9|TRBJ1-2
TGTGCCAGCAGCGACCTACCGGGACAGGGGGCGAACTATGGCTACACCTTC
CASSDLPGQGANYGYTF
>TRBD2|-|TRBV4-3|TRBJ2-3
TGCGCCAGCAGCCCGCTTAAATCTAGCGGGCGCACAGATACGCAGTATTTT
CASSPLKSSGRTDTQYF
>TRBD1|-|TRBV2|TRBJ2-5
TGTGCCAGCACCGGGACAGCCCAAGAGACCCAGTACTTC
CASTGTAQETQYF
>-|-|TRBV6-1|TRBJ2-7
TGTGCCAGCAGTGTCTCGTGGGGGGACGAGCAGTACTTC
CASSVSWGDEQYF
>-|-|TRBV5-4|TRBJ2-7
TGTGCCAGCAGCTTGCCCGCCGCCGGGGGGCGCGAGCAGTACTTC
CASSLPAAGGREQYF
>TRBD2|-|TRBV9|TRBJ2-1
TGTGCCAGCAGCCCCGGGACTAGCGGGAGGGTGGGGGAGCAGTTCTTC
CASSPGTSGRVGEQFF
>TRBD1|-|TRBV6-5|TRBJ2-7
TGTGCCAGCAGTTACGACAGGGGGCCCTCCTACGAGCAGTACTTC
CASSYDRGPSYEQYF
>-|once|TRBV7-8|TRBJ1-1
TGTGCCAGCAGCTTCAGGGCAAACACTGAAGCTTTCTTT
CASSFRANTEAFF
>-|once|TRBV19|TRBJ2-3
TGTGCCAGTAGTATAGATTATGTGGGGGCCGGGAGGGATACGCAGTATTTT
CASSIDYVGAGRDTQYF
>TRBD2|-|TRBV19|TRBJ2-2
TGTGCCAGTAGGACACTAGCGGGAGTCAACACCGGGGAGCTGTTTTTT
CASRTLAGVNTGELFF
>-|-|TRBV7-2|TRBJ2-1
TGTGCCAGCAGCCCGGGGTGGGGGGGGGCGGGGAATGAGCAGTTCTTC
CASSPGWGGAGNEQFF
>-|-|TRBV14|TRBJ2-3
TGTGCCAGCAGATCCACAGGGACAGATACGCAGTATTTT
CASRSTGTDTQYF
>TRBD1|-|TRBV9|TRBJ2-1
TGTGCCAGCAGCGCCTCGGGACAGGGAGTATCTGAGCAGTTCTTC
CASSASGQGVSEQFF
>-|-|TRBV19|TRBJ2-2
TGTGCCAGTAGTATGCGGGCTGACACCGGGGAGCTGTTTTTT
CASSMRADTGELFF
>TRBD2|-|TRBV28|TRBJ2-5
TGTGCCAGCAGTCCCGGGGGGCAAGAGACCCAGTACTTC
CASSPGGQETQYF
>TRBD2|-|TRBV9|TRBJ2-7
TGTGCCAGCAGCGTAGCCCAGCGGGGAGCCCTGGGTGAGCAGTACTTC
CASSVAQRGALGEQYF
>-|-|TRBV5-4|TRBJ1-6
TGTGCCAGCAGAGACTTCGTGGATTCACCCCTCCACTTT
CASRDFVDSPLHF
>TRBD1|-|TRBV7-9|TRBJ1-4
TGTTCCAGCAGCAACCAGATCGGGACAGGGGGCTGGGGTGAAAAACTGTTTTTT
CSSSNQIGTGGWGEKLFF
>TRBD2|-|TRBV6-6|TRBJ2-5
TGTGCCAGCAGTTACTCGGGGGGAGCGGGGCAAGAGACCCAGTACTTC
CASSYSGGAGQETQYF
>TRBD2|few|TRBV27|TRBJ2-3
TGTGCCAGCAGTGGAAAGCGGGAGGGCACAGATACGCAGTATTTT
CASSGKREGTDTQYF
>-|once|TRBV5-1|TRBJ2-2
TGCGCCAGCAGCTTCGTAGCGGCGAACACCGGGGAGCTGTTTTTT
CASSFVAANTGELFF
>-|few|TRBV5-6|TRBJ2-7
TGTCCCAGCAGCTTGGTCACAGGGCAAGCCTACGAGCAGTACTTC
CPSSLVTGQAYEQYF
>-|few|TRBV1|TRBJ2-3
TGCACCAGCAGCCCTTCGGAAGGGGGAGAGTCTGCAGATACGCAGTATTTT
CTSSPSEGGESADTQYF
>TRBD1|-|TRBV4-1|TRBJ1-1
TGCGCCAGCAGCCCGCGGGACAGGGGCGCCGGGCTGGACACTGAAGCTTTCTTT
CASSPRDRGAGLDTEAFF
>-|-|TRBV12-5|TRBJ1-5
TGTGCTAGTGGTTCCCCCGCGGGAGCAGGAGAAACAGATAGCAATCAGCCCCAGCATTTT
CASGSPAGAGETDSNQPQHF
>-|-|TRBV18|TRBJ1-5
TGTGCCAGCTCACGGACACAGAATCAGCCCCAGCATTTT
CASSRTQNQPQHF
>-|-|TRBV5-6|TRBJ2-7
TGTGCCAGCAGCTTGGCCAACGGGGAACACGAGCAGTACTTC
CASSLANGEHEQYF
>-|-|TRBV2|TRBJ1-3
TGTGCCAGCAGTGGTAACAGGGCGGCTGGAAACACCATATATTTT
CASSGNRAAGNTIYF
>TRBD2|-|TRBV9|TRBJ2-1
TGTGCCAGCAGCGCTGGGACTAGTCGAGATGAGCAGTTCTTC
CASSAGTSRDEQFF
>TRBD2|-|TRBV9|TRBJ2-7
TGTGCCAGCAGCCCTACAAGCGGGAATCCCTACGAGCAGTACTTC
CASSPTSGNPYEQYF
>-|once|TRBV6-1|TRBJ1-2
TGTGCCAGCAGTGAAGCATCGGGGGCTAACTATGGCTACACCTTC
CASSEASGANYGYTF
>TRBD2|-|TRBV2|TRBJ2-5
TGTGCCAGCAGTCGACCCCCACTAGCGGGGACCGATCAAGAGACCCAGTACTTC
CASSRPPLAGTDQETQYF
>TRBD2|few|TRBV7-9|TRBJ2-2
TGTGCTAAGGAACTAGCGGGGAACACCGGGGAGCTGTTTTTT
CAKELAGNTGELFF
>-|-|TRBV9|TRBJ1-2
TGTGCCAGCAGCCCGGGGGTAGACCCTAACTATGGCTACACCTTC
CASSPGVDPNYGYTF
>-|-|TRBV2|TRBJ2-5
TGTGCCAGCAAGGCGAGTCAGGGGCAAGGGACCCAGTACTTC
CASKASQGQGTQYF
>TRBD1|-|TRBV14|TRBJ2-6
TGTGCCAGCAGACTGACAGGGGCTGGGGCCAACGTCCTGACTTTC
CASRLTGAGANVLTF
>-|-|TRBV19|TRBJ1-2
TGTGCCAGTAACGAGGGTTCCAGTGGCTACACCTTC
CASNEGSSGYTF
>TRBD2|-|TRBV2|TRBJ2-5
TGTGCCAGCAGGGATGGACTAGCCCAAGAGACCCAGTACTTC
CASRDGLAQETQYF
>-|-|TRBV7-8|TRBJ1-6
TGTGCCAGCAGCTTAGGGAGATATAATTCACCCCTCCACTTT
CASSLGRYNSPLHF
>-|-|TRBV6-1|TRBJ2-7
TGTGCCAGCAGAACAACAGGCTACGAGCAGTACTTC
CASRTTGYEQYF